Shown below are 2 T cell receptor beta chains from a single sample sequenced in a study of T cell changes during pregnancy in multiple sclerosis. Sequenced by immunoSEQ multiplex PCR; TCRdb stores in-frame clones only, minus some. The data show about 29,000 clones, under 95% seen once. Specimen: CD8+ T cells from peripheral blood mononuclear cells, collected before pregnancy. These receptors were taken from a female donor with multiple sclerosis, enrolled in a pregnancy study.

The rearrangement links TRBV25-1 to TRBJ2-6, with a weak D call TRBD2 (6 bases). The length of the CDR3 is 17 residues. Between the trimmed V and J ends, which lost 3 bases and 5 bases, there was a span of 17 bases. CDR1 and CDR2 from the germline V gene are MGHDK and SYGVNS. The CDR3 sequence: CASSDPRRESRANVLTF. CDR3 nucleotide sequence: TGTGCCAGCAGTGACCCCCGGCGGGAAAGTAGGGCCAACGTCCTGACTTTC.

The rearrangement joins TRBV27 to TRBJ2-7, with a weak D call TRBD2 (5 bases). This CDR3 has 16 residues. Germline lookup yields CDR1 MNHEY and CDR2 SMNVEV (reference sequence). V lost 1 base to trimming and J lost 0 bases, with 13 bases between them. The CDR3 loop reads CASSLFVGESSYEQYF. The DNA of the CDR3 is TGTGCCAGCAGTTTATTTGTCGGGGAGAGCTCCTACGAGCAGTACTTC.